The 21 T cell receptor beta chains below come from one sample, sequenced in a study of CD8 T cells in ankylosing spondylitis. TCRdb ran MiXCR on the 5' RACE reads and lists one entry per CDR3 protein. Seen here are 300,000 to 400,000 distinct CDR3 sequences, roughly 14% observed once, and the top ten hold roughly 0.99%. Sequencing was carried out using blood, either unsorted or a sorted T cell fraction (not recorded which). The source is a male donor with ankylosing spondylitis or in good health (not recorded which).

This clonotype has more than one count but fewer than ten. This chain uses TRBV30 with TRBJ2-3; TRBD1 aligns across 7 bases. The germline gives CDR1 GTSNPN, CDR2 SVGIG (reference sequence). The CDR3 has 15 amino acids. After removal of 0 bases from V and 0 bases from J, the junction contained 3 bases not matched to a gene. CDR3 region: CAWSVSGGSTDTQYF. The CDR3 nucleotides are TGTGCCTGGAGTGTGTCAGGGGGTAGCACAGATACGCAGTATTTT.

This clonotype was seen many times. J is TRBJ1-3 and V is TRBV20-1, with D uncertain. Germline values: CDR1 DFQATT, CDR2 SNEGSKA (reference sequence). V shed 5 bases and J shed 0 bases, with 8 bases lying between them. This CDR3 is 13 amino acids long. CDR3 in amino acids: CSAGPISGNTIYF. In nucleotides, the CDR3 is TGCAGTGCTGGACCGATCTCTGGAAACACCATATATTTT.

This chain's CDR3 is CASSGIGLAGGTYEQYF. DNA for the CDR3: TGTGCCAGCAGTGGAATCGGACTAGCGGGAGGCACCTACGAGCAGTACTTC. The chain carries TRBV2 and TRBJ2-7; 14 bases fit TRBD2. The length of the CDR3 is 17 residues. Per the germline V gene, CDR1 is SNHLY and CDR2 is FYNNEI. V gave up 4 bases and J gave up 2 bases; unmatched junction bases: 7.

The chain has TRBV7-9 and TRBJ2-7; 9 bases are shared with TRBD2. This CDR3 is built from 14 residues. Germline CDR1 and CDR2: SEHNR and FQNEAQ (reference sequence). V gave up 1 base and J gave up 7 bases; unmatched junction bases: 5. The CDR3 bases are TGTGCCAGCAGCTTAGGGGGACTAGCCCGGGAGCAGTACTTC. Encoded protein: CASSLGGLAREQYF.

J is TRBJ2-1 and V is TRBV4-2; D is unresolved. Germline V gene sequence: CDR1 LGHNA, CDR2 YNFKEQ. This CDR3 is 12 amino acids long. Trimming stripped 5 bases from V and 8 bases from J, with 10 bases between. CDR3 residues: CASSGIRDEQFF. The CDR3 DNA is TGTGCCAGCAGCGGCATTAGAGATGAGCAGTTCTTC.

This clonotype was recorded a few times. The chain joins TRBV6-1 to TRBJ2-2; weak D call: TRBD1 (6 bases). Per germline, CDR1 MNHNS and CDR2 SASEGT. Trimming pared 4 bases from V and 2 bases from J, leaving 14 bases between. This CDR3 contains 16 residues. CDR3 in DNA: TGTGCCAGCAGTGGCCCGGAAGGGGGTAACACCGGGGAGCTGTTTTTT. Translation gives CASSGPEGGNTGELFF.

This clonotype came up a few times. This chain uses TRBV4-2 with TRBJ2-5; 8 bases agree with TRBD1. The CDR3 spans 15 residues. The V gene's germline CDR1 is LGHNA and CDR2 YNFKEQ. V lost 2 bases to trimming and J lost 2 bases; unmatched junction nucleotides: 4. CDR3 sequence (DNA): TGTGCCAGCAGCCAACCGGACAGGGAACAAGAGACCCAGTACTTC. Protein sequence: CASSQPDREQETQYF.

This clonotype has a count of ten or more. The CDR3 nucleotides are TGTGCCAGCAGCTCCACAGGGGTCTACGAGCAGTACTTC. Amino acids: CASSSTGVYEQYF. The rearrangement uses TRBV5-5 and TRBJ2-7; 7 bases line up with TRBD1. CDR3 length: 13 amino acids. From germline, CDR1 is SGHKS and CDR2 YYEKEE (reference sequence). V lost 3 bases to trimming and J lost 3 bases; unmatched junction nucleotides: 3.

The rearrangement joins TRBV9 to TRBJ1-3, with D possibly TRBD1 on 5 matching bases. Germline V gene lookup returns CDR1 SGDLS and CDR2 YYNGEE. V was cut by 0 bases and J by 8 bases, with 18 bases left in between. The CDR3 has 16 amino acids. The CDR3 loop reads CASSVAPLGPGHTIYF. In nucleotides, the CDR3 is TGTGCCAGCAGCGTAGCTCCTTTGGGGCCGGGGCACACCATATATTTT.

This chain's CDR3 is CASSYDRDYEQYF. The CDR3 DNA is TGTGCCAGCAGTTACGACAGGGACTACGAGCAGTACTTC. The chain links TRBV6-6 to TRBJ2-7; 7 bases match TRBD1. Germline V gives CDR1 MNHNY, CDR2 SVGAGI (reference sequence). The CDR3 has 13 amino acids. Trimming removed 2 bases from V and 3 bases from J; junction bases left unmatched: 1.

This clonotype was detected ten times or more. The rearrangement uses TRBV5-1 and TRBJ2-7; D might be TRBD1 (5 bases). Germline loops: CDR1 SGHRS, CDR2 YFSETQ. V shed 0 bases and J shed 7 bases, with 17 bases lying between them. The CDR3 totals 15 residues. DNA for the CDR3: TGCGCCAGCAGCTTGGAACCCTTGACAGCCAAGGAGCAGTACTTC. It codes for CASSLEPLTAKEQYF.

The chain recombines TRBV5-1 with TRBJ2-1; 11 positions agree with TRBD2. V shed 3 bases and J 0 bases; nucleotides not matched to a gene: 2. Germline values: CDR1 SGHRS, CDR2 YFSETQ. The CDR3 totals 16 residues. CDR3 in DNA: TGCGCCAGCAGCTACCTAGCGGGAGGCTCCTACAATGAGCAGTTCTTC. Translated, it gives CASSYLAGGSYNEQFF.

This clonotype was counted at least ten times. The genes are TRBV5-1 and TRBJ1-6, with unresolved D. This CDR3 has 13 residues. CDR1 SGHRS and CDR2 YFSETQ come from the germline V gene. Trimming stripped 5 bases from V and 9 bases from J, with 12 bases between. This chain's CDR3 is CASSTDGVSPLHF. In nucleotides, the CDR3 is TGCGCCAGCAGTACCGACGGGGTTTCACCCCTCCACTTT.

The rearrangement uses TRBV12-3 or TRBV12-4 and TRBJ2-2; D is perhaps TRBD2 (7 bases). CDR3 size: 17 residues. This chain's CDR3 is CTCSSALGGGGTGELFF. The CDR3 nucleotides read TGTACCTGCAGTTCTGCTTTAGGAGGGGGAGGGACCGGGGAGCTGTTTTTT.

This clonotype occurred many times. The V call is TRBV12-3 or TRBV12-4, the J call TRBJ2-2, with D maybe TRBD1 (6 bases). The CDR3 length is 13 residues. V was shortened by 5 bases and J by 8 bases, with 12 bases between the two germline ends. The CDR3 here is CASSPQGSGELFF. DNA of the CDR3: TGTGCCAGCAGTCCACAGGGTTCAGGGGAGCTGTTTTTT.

A few counts support this clonotype. The genes are TRBV7-9 and TRBJ2-2; 7 nucleotides match TRBD2. The CDR3 totals 16 residues. V shed 5 bases, J shed 1 base, and the junction held 7 bases outside the gene matches. The germline V gene has CDR1 SEHNR and CDR2 FQNEAQ (reference sequence). CDR3 sequence (DNA): TGTGCCAGCAGCCTTTCGGGGGGAGTGAACACCGGGGAGCTGTTTTTT. This gives the protein CASSLSGGVNTGELFF. The variable domain in full, with the rest retrieved from reference TRBV7-9 and TRBJ2-2, is DTGVSQNPRHKITKRGQNVTFRCDPISEHNRLYWYRQTLGQGPEFLTYFQNEAQLEKSRLLSDRFSAERPKGSFSTLEIQRTEQGDSAMYLCASSLSGGVNTGELFFGEGSRLTVL.

This clonotype was counted a few times. The rearrangement joins TRBV3-1 to TRBJ2-7, with D perhaps matching TRBD2 (6 bases). The germline CDR1 and CDR2 sequences are LGHDT and YNNKEL (reference sequence). Deletions cut 3 bases from V and 6 bases from J, with 18 bases between. CDR3 length: 15 amino acids. The CDR3, as DNA: TGTGCCAGCAGCCATCCGGCCGGCGGGATTATCGAGCAGTACTTC. Protein: CASSHPAGGIIEQYF.

The chain combines TRBV19 with TRBJ1-2; 8 bases are shared with TRBD1. V lost 5 bases and J lost 6; bases outside the gene matches: 8. Germline-derived CDR1 and CDR2 are LNHDA and SQIVND (reference sequence). The CDR3 is 14 amino acids. CDR3 coding DNA: TGTGCCAGTAGTCCCGACAGGGGCTTTGATGGCTACACCTTC. This translates into CASSPDRGFDGYTF.

This clonotype was counted a few times. The chain carries TRBV10-3 and TRBJ2-1; D gene uncertain. The CDR3 extends over 14 amino acids. V lost 6 bases and J lost 1, with 10 bases in between. CDR1 and CDR2 (germline): ENHRY, SYGVKD. Written as DNA, the CDR3 is TGTGCCATCAGGTCGGATGGGTCCTACAATGAGCAGTTCTTC. It yields the protein CAIRSDGSYNEQFF.

J is TRBJ2-7 and V is TRBV9; D is possibly TRBD2 (5 bases). This CDR3 has 15 residues. V lost 0 bases and J lost 0, with 10 bases in between. Germline lookup yields CDR1 SGDLS and CDR2 YYNGEE. This CDR3 is CASSVGGYPSYEQYF. DNA for the CDR3: TGTGCCAGCAGCGTAGGAGGGTACCCCTCCTACGAGCAGTACTTC.

This clonotype occurred a few times. The chain recombines TRBV3-1 with TRBJ1-2; D gene uncertain. Germline CDR1 LGHDT, CDR2 YNNKEL (reference sequence). The CDR3 is made up of 14 amino acids. Trimming took 0 bases from V and 8 from J, leaving 13 bases between them. CDR3 residues: CASSQERQGGGYTF. The CDR3 coding sequence is TGTGCCAGCAGCCAAGAAAGGCAAGGAGGCGGCTACACCTTC.